The subject of this entry is one T cell receptor (beta chain). The data were produced by immunoSEQ multiplex PCR, yet TCRdb's version contains in-frame clones alone and is incomplete. This sample has 50,000 or so clones, with about 90% found just once. The data were taken from a study of siplizumab effects on memory and regulatory T cells. The sequence was collected from a human donor in good health. The sample was naive CD8+ T cells sorted from blood.

CDR3 residues: CASVSFGYGYTF. The CDR3 region has the DNA TGTGCCAGCGTATCTTTTGGCTATGGCTACACCTTC. The gene calls are TRBV19 and TRBJ1-2; no firm D call. The CDR3 covers 12 residues. The germline V and J ends were trimmed by 9 bases and 4 bases, with 12 bases remaining between them. Germline values: CDR1 LNHDA, CDR2 SQIVND (reference sequence).